This T cell receptor (beta chain) is from a study of blood T cell repertoires in COVID-19. Study-level information: The samples span acute and convalescent COVID-19 from the United States, Italy and Spain. The analysed material was cDNA or gDNA that came from T cells, B-cell-depleted T cells, or PBMCs.

The CDR3 spans 13 residues. V was trimmed by 2 bases and J by 8 bases, leaving 9 bases between them. Per the authors' pipeline: Amplification of reference gene primers provided the estimated nucleated cell counts. Clones were read by immunoSEQ multiplex PCR, and TCRdb kept only the in-frame ones, dropping some. The D gene and trimming were derived from the DNA, and the V and J assignments and clone size from that table. Of some 240,000 clones in the sample, roughly four fifths are singletons; the top ten hold more than 9.5%. The TCR sequence derives from a woman older than 75 with acute or convalescent COVID-19. The chain recombines TRBV12-3 or TRBV12-4 with TRBJ1-4, with D possibly TRBD1 on 5 matching bases. The sample was peripheral blood. In DNA, the CDR3 is TGTGCCAGCAGTTTATATCCAGGGGAAAAACTGTTTTTT. Residues: CASSLYPGEKLFF.